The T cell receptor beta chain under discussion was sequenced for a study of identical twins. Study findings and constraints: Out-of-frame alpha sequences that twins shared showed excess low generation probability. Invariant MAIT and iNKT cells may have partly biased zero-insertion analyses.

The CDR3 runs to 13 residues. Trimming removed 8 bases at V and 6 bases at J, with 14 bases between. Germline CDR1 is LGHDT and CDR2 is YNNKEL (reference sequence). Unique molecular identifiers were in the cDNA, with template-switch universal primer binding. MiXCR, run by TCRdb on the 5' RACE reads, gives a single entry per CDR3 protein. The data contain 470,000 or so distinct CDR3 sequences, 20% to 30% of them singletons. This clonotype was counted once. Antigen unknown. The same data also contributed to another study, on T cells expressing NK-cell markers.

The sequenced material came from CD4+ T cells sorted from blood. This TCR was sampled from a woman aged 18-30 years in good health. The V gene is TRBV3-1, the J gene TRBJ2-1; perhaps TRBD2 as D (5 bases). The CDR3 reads CASGSRATNEQFF. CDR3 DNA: TGTGCCAGCGGCTCGAGGGCAACCAATGAGCAGTTCTTC.